This T cell receptor (beta chain) was identified in a study of CD8 T cells in ankylosing spondylitis. Each TCR beta library was made by quantitative 5'-RACE that incorporated molecular barcodes. TCRdb passed the 5' RACE reads through MiXCR, listing each CDR3 protein once. Of some 87,000 distinct CDR3 sequences detected, around 9.4% appear once; the ten largest clones hold approximately 4.6%. This CDR3 is 15 amino acids long. V lost 2 bases and J lost 3, with 12 bases in between. The germline V gene encodes CDR1 SGHDT and CDR2 YYEEEE. The table lists this clonotype with a few counts. What it binds is unknown. Study outcomes and limitations: It was reported that disease-linked clones were significantly enriched in matched ankylosing spondylitis synovial fluid. Disease-linked clones were CD8+ and relatively rare in peripheral blood.

This clonotype was obtained from a male donor with ankylosing spondylitis or in good health (not recorded which). V is TRBV5-6 and J is TRBJ2-1; D may be TRBD2 (6 bases). The sample was blood, either unsorted or a sorted T cell fraction (not recorded which). CDR3 sequence reads: CASSLGRGHYNEQFF. The CDR3 DNA is TGTGCCAGCAGCTTAGGGCGGGGTCACTACAATGAGCAGTTCTTC.